A single sample is the source of the 29 T cell receptor beta chains below, sequenced in a study of technical replicates of blood from several donors. Repertoires were generated with immunoSEQ multiplex PCR, while TCRdb's copy carries only in-frame clones and drops some. This repertoire shows over 55,000 clones, about 87% found once; its top ten account for about 5.1%. The specimen was PBMCs. The receptors originated from a human donor in good health. Some clones in this sample may be carry-over from other donors' samples.

Only one count was recorded for this clone. V and J are TRBV11-3 and TRBJ2-7, with TRBD2 matching 7 bases. CDR1 is SGHNT and CDR2 is YENEEA in the germline V gene. J lost 3 bases, V lost 4 bases, and 3 bases had no gene match. The CDR3 extends over 13 amino acids. The CDR3 nucleotides are TGTGCCAGCAGCTGGAGCGGGAACTACGAGCAGTACTTC. It specifies CASSWSGNYEQYF. Together with reference TRBV11-3 and TRBJ2-7, the CDR3 gives the full variable domain: EAGVVQSPRYKIIEKKQPVAFWCNPISGHNTLYWYLQNLGQGPELLIRYENEEAVDDSQLPKDRFSAERLKGVDSTLKIQPAELGDSAVYLCASSWSGNYEQYFGPGTRLTVT.

V is TRBV30 and J is TRBJ2-3, with TRBD2 matching over 12 bases. The germline gives CDR1 GTSNPN, CDR2 SVGIG (reference sequence). V shed 4 bases, J shed 5 bases, and the junction held 4 bases outside the gene matches. The CDR3 length is 14 residues. CDR3 in amino acids: CAWITGLAGDTQYF. CDR3 nucleotide sequence: TGTGCCTGGATTACGGGACTAGCGGGAGATACGCAGTATTTT.

The CDR3 DNA follows: TGCGCCAGCAGCTTGGAGGGGGATAGCAATCAGCCCCAGCATTTT. Translating it yields CASSLEGDSNQPQHF. This chain links TRBV5-1 with TRBJ1-5; a possible D gene is TRBD1 (6 bases). The germline V gene encodes CDR1 SGHRS and CDR2 YFSETQ. CDR3 size: 15 residues. V lost 0 bases and J 0 bases, leaving 7 bases between the germline ends. Drawing the rest from reference TRBV5-1 and TRBJ1-5, the complete variable domain is KAGVTQTPRYLIKTRGQQVTLSCSPISGHRSVSWYQQTPGQGLQFLFEYFSETQRNKGNFPGRFSGRQFSNSRSEMNVSTLELGDSALYLCASSLEGDSNQPQHFGDGTRLSIL.

The rearrangement uses TRBV5-1 and TRBJ2-1, with 7 bases identical to TRBD2. Germline V gene data show CDR1 as SGHRS and CDR2 as YFSETQ. This CDR3 has 14 amino acids. The J segment lost 9 bases and the V segment lost 5 bases, leaving 11 bases of the junction unmatched. CDR3 in amino acids: CASSGRERDGEQFF. DNA for the CDR3: TGCGCCAGCAGTGGTCGCGAGCGGGACGGTGAGCAGTTCTTC.

This clone was detected once. This chain uses TRBV5-1 with TRBJ2-4; D is perhaps TRBD2 (5 bases). V lost 4 bases and J 10 bases, leaving 18 bases between the germline ends. The germline V gene has CDR1 SGHRS and CDR2 YFSETQ. The CDR3 totals 14 residues. The CDR3 nucleotides read TGCGCCAGCAGCGCGGACCGAGGACTGAGAATTCAGTACTTC. It codes for CASSADRGLRIQYF.

This sequence joins TRBV7-9 and TRBJ2-7; TRBD2 matches 8 bases. The CDR3 loop spans 15 amino acids. Trimming removed 6 bases from V and 4 bases from J; junction bases left unmatched: 11. The germline gives CDR1 SEHNR, CDR2 FQNEAQ (reference sequence). CDR3 loop: CASSLWTSRDYEQYF. In DNA form, the CDR3 reads TGTGCCAGCAGTCTATGGACTAGCAGAGATTACGAGCAGTACTTC.

V and J are TRBV9 and TRBJ1-4, with D unclear. The CDR3 contains 15 residues. The germline V gene has CDR1 SGDLS and CDR2 YYNGEE. V was pared by 3 bases and J by 0 bases, with 9 bases between. The CDR3 DNA reads TGTGCCAGCAGCGGGCCCGATGCAACTAATGAAAAACTGTTTTTT. Protein: CASSGPDATNEKLFF. The complete variable domain, with remaining parts taken from reference TRBV9 and TRBJ1-4, reads DSGVTQTPKHLITATGQRVTLRCSPRSGDLSVYWYQQSLDQGLQFLIQYYNGEERAKGNILERFSAQQFPDLHSELNLSSLELGDSALYFCASSGPDATNEKLFFGSGTQLSVL.

The CDR3 region has the DNA TGTGCCAGCAGACTCACCGGGACAGGGAACGAGCAGTACTTC. Translated: CASRLTGTGNEQYF. J is TRBJ2-7 and V is TRBV27; 9 bases match TRBD1. Germline values: CDR1 MNHEY, CDR2 SMNVEV (reference sequence). Losses at the gene ends were 6 bases for V and 5 bases for J; bases not matched to a gene: 8. This CDR3 has 14 amino acids.

The chain is built from TRBV30 and TRBJ1-1; tentative D call: TRBD1 (5 bases). The CDR3 contains 14 residues. Germline loops: CDR1 GTSNPN, CDR2 SVGIG (reference sequence). Deletions cut 3 bases from V and 0 bases from J, with 11 bases between. Here the CDR3 DNA reads TGTGCCTGGAGGGGAAGGGGATTGAACACTGAAGCTTTCTTT. Amino acid sequence: CAWRGRGLNTEAFF.

This chain's CDR3 is CASSLGTSLETQYF. The CDR3 coding sequence is TGTGCCAGCAGCTTAGGGACATCACTCGAGACCCAGTACTTC. The chain carries TRBV7-8 and TRBJ2-5; D might be TRBD1 (5 bases). V was trimmed by 1 base and J by 5 bases, leaving 11 bases between them. Germline V gene sequence: CDR1 SGHVS, CDR2 FQNEAQ. The CDR3 covers 14 residues.

J is TRBJ1-2 and V is TRBV7-9; D gene ambiguous. The germline CDR1 and CDR2 sequences are SEHNR and FQNEAQ (reference sequence). The CDR3 runs to 14 residues. Trimming removed 1 base from V and 8 bases from J, with 14 bases in between. DNA of the CDR3: TGTGCCAGCAGCTTAGATTCCCTTACTAGAGGCTACACCTTC. It specifies CASSLDSLTRGYTF. Based on the CDR3 plus reference TRBV7-9 and TRBJ1-2, the full variable domain is DTGVSQNPRHKITKRGQNVTFRCDPISEHNRLYWYRQTLGQGPEFLTYFQNEAQLEKSRLLSDRFSAERPKGSFSTLEIQRTEQGDSAMYLCASSLDSLTRGYTFGSGTRLTVV.

For the CDR3, the DNA is TGTGCCAGCAGACCGACAGGGGATTGGACCGAGCAGTTCTTC. Amino acid sequence: CASRPTGDWTEQFF. The J gene is TRBJ2-1, the V gene TRBV7-9, with TRBD1 matching over 8 bases. Germline CDR1 and CDR2: SEHNR and FQNEAQ (reference sequence). The CDR3 runs 14 residues. V lost 6 bases to trimming and J lost 10 bases; unmatched junction nucleotides: 11. Drawing the rest from reference TRBV7-9 and TRBJ2-1, the complete variable domain is DTGVSQNPRHKITKRGQNVTFRCDPISEHNRLYWYRQTLGQGPEFLTYFQNEAQLEKSRLLSDRFSAERPKGSFSTLEIQRTEQGDSAMYLCASRPTGDWTEQFFGPGTRLTVL.

The chain links TRBV14 to TRBJ2-3; TRBD1 aligns across 8 bases. Trimming cost V 6 bases and J 4 bases; bases outside gene matches: 3. The germline V gene has CDR1 SGHDN and CDR2 FVKESK. The CDR3 is 13 residues long. The CDR3 sequence: CASRKTGADTQYF. The CDR3 nucleotides are TGTGCCAGCAGAAAGACAGGGGCAGATACGCAGTATTTT.

The chain has TRBV6-5 and TRBJ2-3; the D gene is possibly TRBD2 (6 bases). CDR1 and CDR2 from the germline V gene are MNHEY and SVGAGI. This CDR3 region has 15 residues. V lost 6 bases to trimming and J lost 0 bases, with 13 bases between them. This CDR3 is CASSLAGTSTDTQYF. The DNA of the CDR3 is TGTGCCAGCAGCCTGGCAGGGACTAGCACAGATACGCAGTATTTT.

V gene TRBV4-1 combines with J gene TRBJ2-2, with D tentatively TRBD1 (5 bases). Trimming shortened V by 2 bases and J by 7 bases, and 11 bases separated the two germline ends. The CDR3 is 14 residues long. CDR1 is MGHRA, CDR2 YSYEKL, per germline. CDR3: CASSQIGAGGELFF. The DNA of the CDR3 is TGCGCCAGCAGCCAAATAGGGGCTGGCGGGGAGCTGTTTTTT.

The chain has TRBV18 and TRBJ1-2, with TRBD1 matching 7 bases. The CDR3 extends over 17 amino acids. V gave up 3 bases and J gave up 6 bases; unmatched junction bases: 16. CDR1 is KGHSH, CDR2 LQKENI, per germline. CDR3 sequence: CASSPSGQRGRSDGYTF. The CDR3 DNA reads as TGTGCCAGCTCACCCTCGGGACAGAGGGGGAGATCGGATGGCTACACCTTC.

J is TRBJ2-4 and V is TRBV5-1; TRBD2 agrees at 7 bases. This CDR3 contains 14 residues. Per the germline V gene, CDR1 is SGHRS and CDR2 is YFSETQ. Trimming cost V 4 bases and J 5 bases; bases outside gene matches: 6. This CDR3 reads CASSPPREENIQYF. Written as DNA, the CDR3 is TGCGCCAGCAGCCCCCCTCGGGAGGAAAACATTCAGTACTTC.

The rearrangement links TRBV4-3 to TRBJ2-7, with 7 bases aligning to TRBD1. The CDR3 is made up of 15 amino acids. The germline CDR1 and CDR2 sequences are LGHNA and YSLEER. Trimming at V came to 1 base and at J to 1 base, leaving 4 bases not matched to a gene. This chain's CDR3 is CASSQADRVSYEQYF. The CDR3 DNA is TGCGCCAGCAGCCAAGCTGACAGGGTTTCCTACGAGCAGTACTTC.

The chain uses TRBV7-9 and TRBJ2-1, with 7 bases that match TRBD2. The CDR3 has 14 residues. Germline V gives CDR1 SEHNR, CDR2 FQNEAQ (reference sequence). V dropped 7 bases and J dropped 7; count of bases not matched to a gene: 10. CDR3 amino acids: CASNVAGVGNEQFF. CDR3 sequence (DNA): TGTGCCAGCAATGTGGCGGGAGTCGGGAATGAGCAGTTCTTC.

This chain uses TRBV4-3 with TRBJ2-7, with D tentatively TRBD1 (5 bases). This CDR3 region has 16 residues. Germline CDR1 reads LGHNA; CDR2 reads YSLEER. The germline V and J ends were trimmed by 0 bases and 2 bases, with 14 bases remaining between them. CDR3 loop: CASSQDFVTATYEQYF. In DNA, the CDR3 is TGCGCCAGCAGCCAAGATTTTGTGACAGCAACCTACGAGCAGTACTTC.

The chain's CDR3 is CASSQDPPGRASEQYF. The CDR3 DNA reads as TGCGCCAGCAGCCAAGATCCACCCGGGAGGGCCAGTGAGCAGTACTTC. V gene TRBV4-3 combines with J gene TRBJ2-7, with TRBD2 identical over 8 bases. In germline, CDR1 is LGHNA, CDR2 YSLEER. Trimming took 0 bases from V and 7 from J; bases not matched to a gene: 11. This CDR3 contains 16 residues.

This clone came up a few times. This chain uses TRBV23-1 with TRBJ1-6; D is unresolved. TRBV23-1 has ORF status, its function being uncertain. V dropped 6 bases and J dropped 0 bases, with 9 bases sitting between them. This CDR3 contains 15 residues. The CDR3 DNA reads as TGCGCCAGCAGGTGCATCAGCTCCTATAATTCACCCCTCCACTTT. Its translation: CASRCISSYNSPLHF.

The chain joins TRBV15 to TRBJ1-1; D possibly corresponds to TRBD1 (6 bases). Germline CDR1 is LNHNV and CDR2 is YYDKDF (reference sequence). The CDR3 is made up of 13 amino acids. The germline V and J ends were trimmed by 4 bases and 10 bases, with 16 bases remaining between them. CDR3 sequence reads: CATSNRGAAGAFF. CDR3 nucleotides: TGTGCCACCAGCAACCGGGGGGCCGCGGGAGCTTTCTTT. The complete variable domain, with remaining parts taken from reference TRBV15 and TRBJ1-1, reads DAMVIQNPRYQVTQFGKPVTLSCSQTLNHNVMYWYQQKSSQAPKLLFHYYDKDFNNEADTPDNFQSRRPNTSFCFLDIRSPGLGDTAMYLCATSNRGAAGAFFGQGTRLTVV.

The chain uses TRBV9 and TRBJ1-1; D not resolved. The length of the CDR3 is 14 residues. Germline V gene lookup returns CDR1 SGDLS and CDR2 YYNGEE. V was trimmed by 3 bases and J by 1 base, leaving 10 bases between them. CDR3 sequence reads: CASSALISNTEAFF. CDR3 sequence (DNA): TGTGCCAGCAGCGCCCTTATCTCGAACACTGAAGCTTTCTTT. Variable domain in full (rest from reference TRBV9 and TRBJ1-1): DSGVTQTPKHLITATGQRVTLRCSPRSGDLSVYWYQQSLDQGLQFLIQYYNGEERAKGNILERFSAQQFPDLHSELNLSSLELGDSALYFCASSALISNTEAFFGQGTRLTVV.

The chain has TRBV6-5 and TRBJ1-2, with D possibly being TRBD1 (6 bases). Germline CDR1 and CDR2: MNHEY and SVGAGI. The CDR3 sequence is 14 residues long. V was clipped by 6 bases and J by 8 bases, with 19 bases between them. The CDR3 DNA reads as TGTGCCAGCAGCTATCCCGACAGGTCCAAAGGCTACACCTTC. Its protein is CASSYPDRSKGYTF.

V and J are TRBV29-1 and TRBJ1-3; TRBD1 might be the D (6 bases). Trimming stripped 7 bases from V and 7 bases from J, with 14 bases between. Germline V gives CDR1 SQVTM, CDR2 ANQGSEA. This CDR3 is built from 12 residues. The CDR3 loop reads CSAYREGNTIYF. Written as DNA, the CDR3 is TGCAGCGCGTACAGGGAAGGTAACACCATATATTTT. The full variable domain, rest sourced from reference TRBV29-1 and TRBJ1-3, is SAVISQKPSRDICQRGTSLTIQCQVDSQVTMMFWYRQQPGQSLTLIATANQGSEATYESGFVIDKFPISRPNLTFSTLTVSNMSPEDSSIYLCSAYREGNTIYFGEGSWLTVV.

The chain carries TRBV7-8 and TRBJ2-1; TRBD2 matches at 9 bases. J lost 10 bases, V lost 2 bases, and 9 bases had no gene match. Germline lookup yields CDR1 SGHVS and CDR2 FQNEAQ. This CDR3 region has 15 residues. The DNA for the CDR3 is TGTGCCAGCAGCTTACGTGCTAGCGGGACACGGGAGCAGTTCTTC. Translated, it gives CASSLRASGTREQFF.

The chain links TRBV11-3 to TRBJ2-7; no definite D call. The CDR3 totals 14 residues. V lost 5 bases, J lost 0 bases, and 11 bases lay in between. In germline, CDR1 is SGHNT, CDR2 YENEEA. CDR3 region: CASSPSASSYEQYF. The CDR3 DNA is TGTGCCAGCAGCCCGAGCGCGAGCTCCTACGAGCAGTACTTC.

The chain joins TRBV6-5 to TRBJ1-2; D call uncertain. Per the germline V gene, CDR1 is MNHEY and CDR2 is SVGAGI. With 0 bases removed from V and 2 bases from J, the gap between germline ends came to 7 bases. The CDR3 runs 14 residues. CDR3 DNA sequence: TGTGCCAGCAGTTACTCGTACAGAAACTATGGCTACACCTTC. Encoded protein: CASSYSYRNYGYTF.